This T cell receptor beta chain was identified in a study of CD8 T cells in ankylosing spondylitis. Study-wide findings and caveats: Disease-linked clones were CD8+ and relatively rare in peripheral blood. A motif of eight highly homologous TCR beta variants was seen as apparently characteristic of ankylosing spondylitis blood.

TCRdb reprocessed the 5' RACE reads via MiXCR and lists one record per CDR3 protein. The sample shows 210,000 or so distinct CDR3 sequences, roughly 26% of them seen only once. With 4 bases clipped from V and 4 bases from J, the junction kept 7 bases outside the gene matches. This CDR3 has 16 residues. CDR1 is LNHNV, CDR2 YYDKDF, per germline (reference sequence). This clonotype was picked up many times. Its antigen remains unknown. This receptor was taken from a male donor with ankylosing spondylitis or in good health (not recorded which). The source material was blood, either unsorted or a sorted T cell fraction (not recorded which). The chain uses TRBV15 and TRBJ2-2, with 9 bases identical to TRBD2. The CDR3 DNA reads TGTGCCACCAGCAAGTTGCTAGCGGGACCCACCGGGGAGCTGTTTTTT. Amino acids: CATSKLLAGPTGELFF.